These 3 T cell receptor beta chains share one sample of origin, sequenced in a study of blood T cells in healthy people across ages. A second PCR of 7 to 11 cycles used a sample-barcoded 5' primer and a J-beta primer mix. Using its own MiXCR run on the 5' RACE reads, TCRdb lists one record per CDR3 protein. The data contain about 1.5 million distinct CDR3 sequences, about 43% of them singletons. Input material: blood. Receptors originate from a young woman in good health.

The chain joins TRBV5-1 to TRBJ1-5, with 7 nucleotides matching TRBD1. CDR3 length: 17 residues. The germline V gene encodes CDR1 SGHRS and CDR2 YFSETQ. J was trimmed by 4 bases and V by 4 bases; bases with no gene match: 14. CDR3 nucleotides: TGCGCCAGCAGCCTAGCCTCGACCGGGACAGAAAATCAGCCCCAGCATTTT. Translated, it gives CASSLASTGTENQPQHF.

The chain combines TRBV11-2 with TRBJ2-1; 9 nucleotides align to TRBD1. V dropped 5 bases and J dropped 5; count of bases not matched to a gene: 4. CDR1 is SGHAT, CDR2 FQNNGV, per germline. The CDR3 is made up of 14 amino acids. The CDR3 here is CASSRDRVNNEQFF. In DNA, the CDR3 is TGTGCCAGCAGCCGGGACAGGGTGAACAATGAGCAGTTCTTC.

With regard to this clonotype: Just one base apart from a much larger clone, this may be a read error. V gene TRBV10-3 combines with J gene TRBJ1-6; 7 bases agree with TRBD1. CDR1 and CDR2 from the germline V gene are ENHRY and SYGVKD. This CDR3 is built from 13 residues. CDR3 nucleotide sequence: TGTCCCATCAGGGATGACAGGGTGGGACCCCTCCACTTT. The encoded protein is CPIRDDRVGPLHF.